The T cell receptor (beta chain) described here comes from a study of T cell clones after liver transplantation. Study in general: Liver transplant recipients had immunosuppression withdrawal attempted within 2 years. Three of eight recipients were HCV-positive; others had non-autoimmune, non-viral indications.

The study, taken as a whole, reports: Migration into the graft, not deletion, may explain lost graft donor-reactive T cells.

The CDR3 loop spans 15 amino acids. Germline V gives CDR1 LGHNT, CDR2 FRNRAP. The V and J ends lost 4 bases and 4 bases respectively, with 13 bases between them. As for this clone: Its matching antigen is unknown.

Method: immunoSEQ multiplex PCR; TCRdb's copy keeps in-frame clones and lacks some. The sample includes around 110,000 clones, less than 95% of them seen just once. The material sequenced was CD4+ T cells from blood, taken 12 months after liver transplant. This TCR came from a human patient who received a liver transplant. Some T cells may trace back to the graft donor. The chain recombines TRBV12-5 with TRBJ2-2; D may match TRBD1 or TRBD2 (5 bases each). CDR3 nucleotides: TGTGCTAGTGGTTCGAGGGGAGTAGGCACCGGGGAGCTGTTTTTT. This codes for CASGSRGVGTGELFF. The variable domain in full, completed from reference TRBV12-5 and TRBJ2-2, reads DARVTQTPRHKVTEMGQEVTMRCQPILGHNTVFWYRQTMMQGLELLAYFRNRAPLDDSGMPKDRFSAEMPDATLATLKIQPSEPRDSAVYFCASGSRGVGTGELFFGEGSRLTVL.